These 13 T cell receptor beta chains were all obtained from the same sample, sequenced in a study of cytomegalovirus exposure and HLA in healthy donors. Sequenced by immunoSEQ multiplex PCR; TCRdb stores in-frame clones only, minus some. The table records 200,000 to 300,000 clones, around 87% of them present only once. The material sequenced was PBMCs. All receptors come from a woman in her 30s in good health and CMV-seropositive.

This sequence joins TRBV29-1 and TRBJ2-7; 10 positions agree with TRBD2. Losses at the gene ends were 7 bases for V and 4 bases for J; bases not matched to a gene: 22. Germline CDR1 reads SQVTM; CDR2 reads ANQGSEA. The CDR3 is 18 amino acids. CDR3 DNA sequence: TGCAGCGCGGGGGACGACAGGGTTATAGCGGGAGGAGGTTACGAGCAGTACTTC. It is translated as CSAGDDRVIAGGGYEQYF.

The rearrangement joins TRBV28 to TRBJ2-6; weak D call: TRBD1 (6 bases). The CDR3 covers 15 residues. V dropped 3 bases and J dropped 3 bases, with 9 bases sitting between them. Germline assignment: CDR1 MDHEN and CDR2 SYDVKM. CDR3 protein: CASSLVGGGANVLTF. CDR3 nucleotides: TGTGCCAGCAGTTTGGTAGGGGGTGGGGCCAACGTCCTGACTTTC.

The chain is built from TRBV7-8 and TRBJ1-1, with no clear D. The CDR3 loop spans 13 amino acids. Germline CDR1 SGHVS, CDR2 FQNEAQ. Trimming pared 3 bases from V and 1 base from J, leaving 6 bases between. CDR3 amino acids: CASSFSRNTEAFF. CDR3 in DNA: TGTGCCAGCAGCTTTAGCAGGAACACTGAAGCTTTCTTT.

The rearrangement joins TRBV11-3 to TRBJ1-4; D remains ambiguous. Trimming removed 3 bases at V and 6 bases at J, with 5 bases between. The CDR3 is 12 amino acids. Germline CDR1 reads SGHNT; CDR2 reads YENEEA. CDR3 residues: CASSLAHEKLFF. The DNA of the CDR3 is TGTGCCAGCAGCTTGGCTCATGAAAAACTGTTTTTT.

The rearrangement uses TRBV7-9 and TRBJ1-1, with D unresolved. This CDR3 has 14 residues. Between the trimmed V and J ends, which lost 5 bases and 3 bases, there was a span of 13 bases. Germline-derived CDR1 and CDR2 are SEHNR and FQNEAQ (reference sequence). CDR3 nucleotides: TGTGCCAGCAGCCAACGCGGGGTGTACACTGAAGCTTTCTTT. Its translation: CASSQRGVYTEAFF.

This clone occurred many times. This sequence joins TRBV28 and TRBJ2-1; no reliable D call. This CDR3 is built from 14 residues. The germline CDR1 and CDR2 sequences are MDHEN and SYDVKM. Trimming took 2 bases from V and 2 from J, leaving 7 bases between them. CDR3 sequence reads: CASSLPYTYNEQFF. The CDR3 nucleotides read TGTGCCAGCAGTTTACCGTACACCTACAATGAGCAGTTCTTC.

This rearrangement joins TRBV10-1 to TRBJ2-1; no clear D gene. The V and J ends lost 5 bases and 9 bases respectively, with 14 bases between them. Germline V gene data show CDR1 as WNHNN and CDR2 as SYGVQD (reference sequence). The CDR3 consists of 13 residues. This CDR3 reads CASSSSVRGEQFF. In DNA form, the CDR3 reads TGCGCCAGCAGTTCGAGTGTCCGCGGTGAGCAGTTCTTC.

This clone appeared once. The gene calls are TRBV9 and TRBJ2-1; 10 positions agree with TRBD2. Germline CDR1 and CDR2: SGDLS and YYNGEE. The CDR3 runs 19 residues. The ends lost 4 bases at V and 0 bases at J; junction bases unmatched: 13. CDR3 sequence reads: CASSSRHLAGALSYNEQFF. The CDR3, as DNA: TGTGCCAGCAGCTCCAGGCATCTAGCGGGAGCCCTCTCCTACAATGAGCAGTTCTTC.

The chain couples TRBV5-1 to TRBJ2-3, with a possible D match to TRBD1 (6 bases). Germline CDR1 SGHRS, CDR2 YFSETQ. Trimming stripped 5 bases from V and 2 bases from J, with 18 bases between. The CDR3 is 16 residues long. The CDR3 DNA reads TGCGCCAGCAGTACCAAAACGAGACAGGCCACAGATACGCAGTATTTT. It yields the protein CASSTKTRQATDTQYF.

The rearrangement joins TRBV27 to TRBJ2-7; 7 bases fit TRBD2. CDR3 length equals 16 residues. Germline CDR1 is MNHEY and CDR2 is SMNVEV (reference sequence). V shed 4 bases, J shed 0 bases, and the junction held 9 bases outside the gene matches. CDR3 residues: CASSSPGLPTSYEQYF. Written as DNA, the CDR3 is TGTGCCAGCAGTTCCCCGGGACTACCGACCTCCTACGAGCAGTACTTC.

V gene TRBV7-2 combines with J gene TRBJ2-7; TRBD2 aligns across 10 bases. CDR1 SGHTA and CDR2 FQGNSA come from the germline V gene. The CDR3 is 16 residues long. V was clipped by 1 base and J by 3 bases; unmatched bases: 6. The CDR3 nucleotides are TGTGCCAGCAGCTTAGTCCTGGCTAGCGGGAGCTACGAGCAGTACTTC. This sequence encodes CASSLVLASGSYEQYF.

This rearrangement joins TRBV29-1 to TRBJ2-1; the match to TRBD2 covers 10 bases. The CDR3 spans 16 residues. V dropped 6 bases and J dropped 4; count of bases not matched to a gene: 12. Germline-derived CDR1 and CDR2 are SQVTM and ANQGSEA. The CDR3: CSVPTPSGSIYNEQFF. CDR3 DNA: TGCAGCGTCCCCACCCCTAGCGGGAGCATATACAATGAGCAGTTCTTC.

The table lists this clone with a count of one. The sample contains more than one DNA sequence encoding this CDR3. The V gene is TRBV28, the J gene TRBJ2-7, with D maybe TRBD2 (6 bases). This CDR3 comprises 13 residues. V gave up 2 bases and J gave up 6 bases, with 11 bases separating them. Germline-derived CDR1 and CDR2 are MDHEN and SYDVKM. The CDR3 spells CASSLGQGGEQYF. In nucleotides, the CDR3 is TGTGCCAGCAGTTTAGGGCAGGGAGGCGAGCAGTACTTC.